There are a few counts of the clone carrying this T cell receptor (beta chain). Authors of the study amplified TCR beta CDR3 regions from RNA transcripts. TCR CDR3 regions were first amplified by RT-PCR with HTBI primers. Each CDR3 protein is one row after TCRdb ran MiXCR on the multiplex PCR reads. The sample contains hundreds of thousands of distinct CDR3 sequences, about 35% of which appear only once. The CDR3 length is 15 residues. J lost 8 bases, V lost 5 bases, and 12 bases had no gene match. The germline V gene encodes CDR1 SEHNR and CDR2 FQNEAQ (reference sequence). This specimen comes from a study of T cells in Graves' hyperthyroidism and ophthalmopathy. Study information: Peripheral blood was taken when the disease was first diagnosed, before any treatment began.

The J gene is TRBJ1-2, the V gene TRBV7-9; 9 bases are a match to TRBD1. The TCR sequence derives from a woman between 40 and 50 years old with Graves' hyperthyroidism. Sequenced sample: blood. CDR3: CASSSPPTGGRGYTF. CDR3 bases: TGTGCCAGCAGCAGCCCTCCAACAGGGGGCAGAGGCTACACCTTC. Together with reference TRBV7-9 and TRBJ1-2, the CDR3 gives the full variable domain: DTGVSQNPRHKITKRGQNVTFRCDPISEHNRLYWYRQTLGQGPEFLTYFQNEAQLEKSRLLSDRFSAERPKGSFSTLEIQRTEQGDSAMYLCASSSPPTGGRGYTFGSGTRLTVV.